Sequencing of this T cell receptor beta chain was carried out in a study of radiation and T cells in renal cell carcinoma. Study-wide findings and caveats: Top tumor clonotypes rose in blood 2 weeks post-radiation, then contracted.

Time point noted: baseline pretreatment blood. The treatment here: 15 Gy SBRT to primary tumor, nephrectomy 4 weeks later. Radiation-treated patients gave blood at baseline, week 2 and week 4. Note on this clone: The antigen remains undetermined.

The length of the CDR3 is 15 residues. Trimming shortened V by 1 base and J by 7 bases, and 17 bases separated the two germline ends. Germline CDR1 reads GTSNPN; CDR2 reads SVGIG (reference sequence). Assay: immunoSEQ multiplex PCR; the TCRdb copy retains only in-frame clones and omits some. This sample carries 100,000 or so clones, approximately 86% of them seen once, and the ten largest clones take approximately 7.9%. This clonotype was sampled from a man aged 50 or older with renal cell carcinoma. The genes are TRBV30 and TRBJ2-1, with TRBD2 as a possible D gene (7 bases). The material sequenced was blood, taken from a patient whose treatment included radiotherapy and nephrectomy. The CDR3 spells CAWSDHLGGGNEQFF. CDR3 DNA: TGTGCCTGGAGTGACCACCTAGGGGGGGGGAATGAGCAGTTCTTC.